This T cell receptor (beta chain) was captured in a study of vaccination and CD4 T cells after COVID-19. Sequencing of DNA taken from cultured CD4+ T cells relied on the Oncomine TCR Beta short-read assay. TCRdb reanalysed the PCR reads using MiXCR and keeps one entry per CDR3 protein. The table has over 6,500 distinct CDR3 sequences, roughly 40% seen once; the top ten hold approximately 36%. Comments on this clonotype: Its antigen is not known.

The V end lost 4 bases, the J end lost 10 bases, and 20 bases lay between the germline ends. The V gene's germline CDR1 is SNHLY and CDR2 FYNNEI. This CDR3 is built from 16 residues. Treatment specified: approximately 9-day PBMC culture with coronavirus spike peptide pools or control peptides (ViraFEST assay). Investigators obtained the unexposed donor's CD4+ T cells before the COVID-19 pandemic (2011-2018). The origin of this receptor is a human donor in good health. The chain has TRBV2 and TRBJ1-6; the D gene is possibly TRBD1 (6 bases). Sequencing input: CD4+ T cells from blood, cultured in vitro. The chain's CDR3 is CASSGRGRGSGSPLHF. CDR3 DNA sequence: TGTGCCAGCAGTGGAAGAGGCAGGGGCAGCGGCTCACCCCTCCACTTT. Complete variable domain (other parts from reference TRBV2 and TRBJ1-6): EPEVTQTPSHQVTQMGQEVILRCVPISNHLYFYWYRQILGQKVEFLVSFYNNEISEKSEIFDDQFSVERPDGSNFTLKIRSTKLEDSAMYFCASSGRGRGSGSPLHFGNGTRLTVT.